This T cell receptor (beta chain) was sequenced for a study of spatial heterogeneity in lung cancer (dated by TCRdb to between 2018 and 2021). With respect to the entire study: More beta-chain than alpha-chain transcripts were consistently detected, likely reflecting higher beta-chain transcript abundance. In the raw uncorrected reads, each unique combination of TCR and UMI appeared more than ten times on average. In non-small cell lung cancer, the study made a quantitative comparison of TCR alpha and beta repertoires among multiple tumor regions, matched nontumor lung and blood. TCR repertoire features were related to nonsynonymous mutation counts determined by whole-exome sequencing of tumor tissue. Both alpha and beta chains were TCR-sequenced in approximately 200 tumor regions, about 69 matched nontumor lung samples and 45 to 60 PBMC samples obtained at surgery.

The method behind the library was 5' RACE. The sequencer was a NextSeq 500. To allow correction of PCR and sequencing errors, the TCR library protocol tagged every TCR cDNA molecule with a unique molecular identifier. Per the authors' processing: TCR identification, UMI-based error correction and CDR3 extraction were performed with Decombinator tools. Expanded TCRs were defined as those above a frequency of 2 per 1,000, corresponding to the top 1% of the tumor frequency distribution. Rényi diversity was computed with the R vegan package after subsampling each repertoire 100 times to 5,000 TCRs. CDR3 similarity networks were built from amino acid triplet string-kernel similarity, with CDR3s being connected when pairwise similarity was above 0.82. TCRdb cleaned the public reads at Q25 with fastp, built clones with MiXCR and kept in-frame beta chains. Rows are combined by CDR3 protein, so each entry shows the most common genes and DNA. TCRdb's processing, not the authors' own work, is the source of the V and J calls. The sample table records roughly 1,100 distinct CDR3 sequences; approximately 40% of these occur just once. The biggest ten clones account for 20% to 25% of the sample.

Comments on this clonotype: What antigen it recognizes has not been identified. Base quality data are lacking; no much larger clone is found one base away.

The time point tag for this specimen amounts to: sample taken at primary tumor resection. Donors were 72 patients with early-stage, untreated non-small cell lung cancer from the lung TRACERx cohort. TCR sequencing used whole RNA extracted from tumor and nontumor lung tissue, or from cryopreserved PBMC samples, without cell sorting. Only patients with enough RNA available from two or more tumor regions were chosen for TCR sequencing. A lung pathologist reviewed the tumor and adjacent nontumor lung specimens before the specimens were selected. The full study reports these points: Additional single-cell paired TCR alpha and beta sequencing was considered necessary to confirm, at a functional level, the hypothesis that regional TCRs recognize regional mutations.

From its cysteine to its phenylalanine, the CDR3 spans 13 amino acids. CDR3 DNA is the only sequence kept; it has 39 bases, read in frame from the first base. Between the V and J ends, shortened by 7 bases and 0 bases respectively, the junction contains 9 bases. The germline V gene provides CDR1 WSHSY and CDR2 SAAADI. This clonotype was obtained from a male donor with early-stage non-small cell lung cancer. This sample comprised normal lung tissue next to the tumor, obtained at surgery. The chain employs TRBV10-2 and TRBJ2-5; the D gene cannot be resolved reliably. The CDR3 reads CASTYYNQETQYF. The DNA sequence follows: TGCGCCAGCACCTATTACAACCAAGAGACCCAGTACTTC.